This TCR beta chain was retrieved from a study of cytomegalovirus exposure and HLA in healthy donors. Germline V lookup: CDR1 SGHVS, CDR2 FNYEAQ. The length of the CDR3 is 13 residues. Trimming left V 4 bases short and J 1 base short, with 7 bases between. Data came from immunoSEQ multiplex PCR; TCRdb stores just in-frame clones and leaves some out. The sample includes 100,000 to 150,000 clones, approximately 89% of them seen just once. The donors were members of the validation cohort comprising some 120 subjects, separate from the roughly 730-subject first cohort. This sequence was found in a woman aged 18-29 years in good health and CMV-seronegative. The rearrangement uses TRBV7-6 and TRBJ1-1; D uncertain. The material sequenced was PBMCs. The CDR3 is CASSSTTNTEAFF. DNA of the CDR3: TGTGCCAGCAGCTCGACAACGAACACTGAAGCTTTCTTT.